The 17 T cell receptor beta chains below were found in one sample sequenced in a study of cytomegalovirus exposure and HLA in healthy donors. Produced via immunoSEQ multiplex PCR; TCRdb's table is partial and in-frame only. Among approximately 240,000 clones, about 93% were seen once, and the ten largest hold 1% to 1.2%. What was sequenced was PBMCs. The origin of the receptors is a woman under 30 in good health and CMV-seronegative.

The chain links TRBV7-9 to TRBJ2-1, with D possibly matching TRBD1 (5 bases). V lost 5 bases to trimming and J lost 6 bases, with 8 bases between them. CDR3 length: 12 residues. The germline V gene has CDR1 SEHNR and CDR2 FQNEAQ (reference sequence). The CDR3 DNA is TGTGCCAGCAGCCCCGACAGCAATGAGCAGTTCTTC. As protein: CASSPDSNEQFF.

This sequence joins TRBV7-9 and TRBJ2-7; D is perhaps TRBD1 (5 bases). The V end lost 3 bases, the J end lost 3 bases, and 9 bases lay between the germline ends. Germline CDR1 reads SEHNR; CDR2 reads FQNEAQ (reference sequence). This CDR3 has 13 amino acids. The CDR3 sequence is CASSLRGHYEQYF. DNA for the CDR3: TGTGCCAGCAGCTTGAGAGGACACTACGAGCAGTACTTC.

The chain combines TRBV20-1 with TRBJ1-2; D uncertain. The CDR3 is 11 residues long. V gave up 3 bases and J gave up 14 bases, with 16 bases separating them. Germline CDR1 is DFQATT and CDR2 is SNEGSKA (reference sequence). The CDR3 here is CSASNAGLGTF. The CDR3 region has the DNA TGCAGTGCTAGCAACGCGGGGTTGGGTACCTTC.

This clone was detected once. This chain joins TRBV28 and TRBJ1-6, with D possibly being TRBD1 (6 bases). The CDR3 has 14 residues. The germline V gene has CDR1 MDHEN and CDR2 SYDVKM. V lost 6 bases and J 10 bases, leaving 16 bases between the germline ends. CDR3 residues: CASRPGAGDSPLHF. The CDR3 coding sequence is TGTGCCAGCAGGCCCGGGGCAGGGGACTCACCCCTCCACTTT. The full variable domain, rest sourced from reference TRBV28 and TRBJ1-6, is DVKVTQSSRYLVKRTGEKVFLECVQDMDHENMFWYRQDPGLGLRLIYFSYDVKMKEKGDIPEGYSVSREKKERFSLILESASTNQTSMYLCASRPGAGDSPLHFGNGTRLTVT.

The table lists this clone with a count of one. V is TRBV6-5 and J is TRBJ2-7, with D perhaps TRBD2 (6 bases). The V end was cut by 5 bases, the J end by 2 bases, with 16 bases between. There are 15 residues in the CDR3. Germline CDR1 is MNHEY and CDR2 is SVGAGI. CDR3 bases: TGTGCCAGCAGTAGCGGGCGGGATACTACCTACGAGCAGTACTTC. Residues: CASSSGRDTTYEQYF.

The chain links TRBV9 to TRBJ2-2, with D uncertain. The length of the CDR3 is 16 residues. CDR1 and CDR2 (germline): SGDLS, YYNGEE. The V end was cut by 4 bases, the J end by 6 bases, with 19 bases between. The CDR3 reads CASSPRSERTPGELFF. The CDR3 bases are TGTGCCAGCAGCCCGAGGAGCGAGAGAACCCCCGGGGAGCTGTTTTTT. The variable domain in full, with the rest retrieved from reference TRBV9 and TRBJ2-2, is DSGVTQTPKHLITATGQRVTLRCSPRSGDLSVYWYQQSLDQGLQFLIQYYNGEERAKGNILERFSAQQFPDLHSELNLSSLELGDSALYFCASSPRSERTPGELFFGEGSRLTVL.

The V gene is TRBV11-2, the J gene TRBJ2-7; no firm D call. Deletions cut 1 base from V and 4 bases from J, with 17 bases between. Germline-derived CDR1 and CDR2 are SGHAT and FQNNGV. The CDR3 extends over 16 amino acids. In DNA, the CDR3 is TGTGCCAGCAGCTTAGCTGGTACATCCATTGATTACGAGCAGTACTTC. Protein: CASSLAGTSIDYEQYF.

This chain uses TRBV5-1 with TRBJ2-3, with D possibly being TRBD2 (8 bases). CDR3 size: 15 residues. V lost 7 bases and J 2 bases, leaving 17 bases between the germline ends. Germline-derived CDR1 and CDR2 are SGHRS and YFSETQ. The CDR3 sequence is CASQQGGLVTDTQYF. CDR3 sequence (DNA): TGCGCCAGCCAGCAGGGGGGACTAGTCACAGATACGCAGTATTTT.

The V call is TRBV5-8, the J call TRBJ2-1; weak D call: TRBD1 (6 bases). The CDR3 length is 15 residues. Germline CDR1 SGHTS, CDR2 YDEGEE. The V end lost 1 base, the J end lost 4 bases, and 12 bases lay between the germline ends. CDR3 sequence (DNA): TGTGCCAGCAGCTTGCTTGGGACACCTTACAATGAGCAGTTCTTC. Amino acids: CASSLLGTPYNEQFF.

The J gene is TRBJ2-7, the V gene TRBV4-1; 8 nucleotides match TRBD2. The ends lost 3 bases at V and 2 bases at J; junction bases unmatched: 0. The CDR3 covers 13 residues. Germline assignment: CDR1 MGHRA and CDR2 YSYEKL. The CDR3 protein is CASSQGLAYEQYF. DNA for the CDR3: TGCGCCAGCAGCCAGGGACTAGCCTACGAGCAGTACTTC.

This sequence joins TRBV23-1 and TRBJ2-1, with 9 positions matching TRBD2. TRBV23-1 is classed as an ORF, of uncertain function. V was clipped by 3 bases and J by 5 bases; unmatched bases: 8. CDR3 length: 16 residues. The CDR3 loop reads CASSQPLAGRDNEQFF. DNA for the CDR3: TGCGCCAGCAGTCAGCCTCTAGCGGGAAGGGACAATGAGCAGTTCTTC.

This clone appeared a single time. The V gene is TRBV25-1, the J gene TRBJ2-5, with D perhaps TRBD1 (5 bases). CDR3 size: 13 residues. Germline V CDR1 and CDR2: MGHDK, SYGVNS. Trimming pared 3 bases from V and 4 bases from J, leaving 9 bases between. CDR3 DNA sequence: TGTGCCAGCAGTGACAGGGATGGAGAGACCCAGTACTTC. It specifies CASSDRDGETQYF.

The rearrangement joins TRBV19 to TRBJ2-5, with TRBD1 identical over 7 bases. There are 14 residues in the CDR3. V was clipped by 4 bases and J by 4 bases; unmatched bases: 6. Germline assignment: CDR1 LNHDA and CDR2 SQIVND (reference sequence). This CDR3 reads CASSRDRAGETQYF. CDR3 in DNA: TGTGCCAGTAGTAGAGACAGGGCCGGAGAGACCCAGTACTTC.

This rearrangement joins TRBV29-1 to TRBJ2-1, with TRBD1 identical over 10 bases. The trim removed 6 bases at V and 9 bases at J, leaving 11 bases unmatched. Germline loops: CDR1 SQVTM, CDR2 ANQGSEA. This CDR3 spans 14 amino acids. In DNA form, the CDR3 reads TGCAGCGTGACCGGGACAGGGGAACTGAGTGAGCAGTTCTTC. Translated, it gives CSVTGTGELSEQFF.

This chain connects TRBV10-3 to TRBJ1-4; the match to TRBD1 covers 9 bases. Germline V gene sequence: CDR1 ENHRY, CDR2 SYGVKD. V shed 0 bases and J 5 bases; nucleotides not matched to a gene: 1. The CDR3 is made up of 15 amino acids. As DNA, the CDR3 is TGTGCCATCAGTGAGTCCGGACAGGGGAATGAAAAACTGTTTTTT. It yields the protein CAISESGQGNEKLFF.

The chain employs TRBV5-4 and TRBJ2-7, with 10 bases matching TRBD2. J gave up 4 bases and V 4 bases, and 11 bases lay outside the gene matches. The CDR3 is 16 amino acids. Germline assignment: CDR1 SGHNT and CDR2 YYREEE (reference sequence). CDR3 in DNA: TGTGCCAGCAGCGGAACACCGGGACTAGCGCCATACGAGCAGTACTTC. It encodes CASSGTPGLAPYEQYF.

The chain uses TRBV7-2 and TRBJ2-1; the D gene is possibly TRBD1 (7 bases). This CDR3 has 15 residues. Germline CDR1 SGHTA, CDR2 FQGNSA. The V and J ends lost 5 bases and 3 bases respectively, with 14 bases between them. CDR3 residues: CASSPPGGSYNEQFF. CDR3 sequence (DNA): TGTGCCAGCAGCCCCCCAGGGGGGAGCTACAATGAGCAGTTCTTC.